This T cell receptor (beta chain) comes out of a study of OX40 agonist ivuxolimab in advanced cancers. On the study more broadly: Patients enrolled in dose escalation were diagnosed with hepatocellular carcinoma, melanoma, renal cell or head and neck cancer.

Germline CDR1 reads SGHTA; CDR2 reads FQGNSA. V dropped 6 bases and J dropped 6 bases, with 25 bases sitting between them. The CDR3 covers 17 residues. Only in-frame clones appear in the TCRdb table, and some are missing; sequencing was by immunoSEQ multiplex PCR. The table has 49,000 or so clones, 75% to 85% seen once; the top ten hold around 2.7%. V is TRBV7-2 and J is TRBJ2-3, with D tentatively TRBD1 or TRBD2 (5 bases each). Sample: CD4+ or CD8+ T cells sorted from blood, taken in a trial of the OX40 agonist ivuxolimab. This clonotype was obtained from an adult with an advanced solid tumor such as melanoma, head and neck, liver or kidney cancer. The CDR3 nucleotides read TGTGCCAGCAGTCCTGCGACCAGGGCGGGTAAGGCGGATACGCAGTATTTT. It encodes CASSPATRAGKADTQYF.